A selection of T cell receptor beta chains follows, all from one sample in a study of CD8+ T cells in alopecia areata. This table comes from immunoSEQ multiplex PCR, and its TCRdb copy is limited to in-frame clones, with some not included. The sample consists of some 170,000 clones, around 63% of them appearing once. Here the sequenced sample was CD4+ T cells sorted from blood, taken at week 0. These receptor sequences come from a human donor with alopecia areata. Both conserved end residues are part of each CDR3. Each record gives: V gene, D gene, J gene, clone size, CDR3 protein, CDR3 DNA. D genes are given only for firm matches. Clone size is stated in some rows and not others, as once, few, many or a class when expanded.

>TRBV29-1|-|TRBJ2-5|-
CSVSGQEETQYF
TGCAGCGTTTCGGGACAAGAAGAGACCCAGTACTTC
>TRBV15|-|TRBJ1-5|-
CATSTRGSNQPQHF
TGTGCCACCAGCACCAGGGGTAGCAATCAGCCCCAGCATTTT
>TRBV5-1|-|TRBJ2-3|-
CASSRRTTTDTQYF
TGCGCCAGCAGCAGGCGGACTACCACAGATACGCAGTATTTT
>TRBV29-1|-|TRBJ1-1|-
CSVRPAAEAFF
TGCAGCGTTCGACCGGCCGCTGAAGCTTTCTTT
>TRBV7-2|-|TRBJ1-5|few
CASSLAGYSNQPQHF
TGTGCCAGCAGCTTAGCCGGATACAGCAATCAGCCCCAGCATTTT
>TRBV29-1|TRBD2|TRBJ2-2|-
CSVPGLAGSGELFF
TGCAGCGTCCCGGGACTAGCGGGGTCCGGGGAGCTGTTTTTT
>TRBV5-6|-|TRBJ1-1|-
CASSLVNTEAFF
TGTGCCAGCAGCTTGGTCAACACTGAAGCTTTCTTT
>TRBV15|-|TRBJ2-1|few
CATSRDAAGSYNEQFF
TGTGCCACCAGCAGAGATGCGGCAGGGTCCTACAATGAGCAGTTCTTC
>TRBV29-1|TRBD1|TRBJ2-7|-
CSTRDSIYEQYF
TGCAGCACAAGGGACAGCATCTACGAGCAGTACTTC
>TRBV4-3|TRBD1|TRBJ2-6|-
CASSQGPGGSAGANVLTF
TGCGCCAGCAGCCAGGGTCCAGGGGGATCCGCTGGGGCCAACGTCCTGACTTTC
>TRBV29-1|-|TRBJ2-1|few
CSVERDDNEQFF
TGCAGCGTTGAGAGGGACGACAATGAGCAGTTCTTC
>TRBV5-1|-|TRBJ2-2|-
CASSSRGDTYRELFF
TGCGCCAGCAGCTCTAGGGGGGACACCTATCGGGAGCTGTTTTTT
>TRBV6-1|TRBD1|TRBJ2-3|-
CASSEWQGADTQYF
TGTGCCAGCAGTGAATGGCAGGGGGCAGATACGCAGTATTTT
>TRBV30|-|TRBJ1-2|-
CAWSVGRVNYGYTF
TGTGCCTGGAGTGTGGGACGGGTTAACTATGGCTACACCTTC
>TRBV14|-|TRBJ1-1|-
CASTQFGTEAFF
TGTGCCAGCACCCAATTCGGGACAGAAGCTTTCTTT
>TRBV30|-|TRBJ2-5|-
CAWSVLAVETQYF
TGTGCCTGGAGTGTACTGGCTGTGGAGACCCAGTACTTC
>TRBV7-2|-|TRBJ2-6|few
CASSFRGYGANVLTF
TGTGCCAGCAGCTTCCGAGGGTATGGGGCCAACGTCCTGACTTTC
>TRBV5-1|TRBD2|TRBJ2-3|-
CASTSGGPDTQYF
TGCGCCAGCACTAGCGGGGGCCCAGATACGCAGTATTTT
>TRBV5-1|TRBD1|TRBJ2-7|-
CASSDRGSSYEQYF
TGCGCCAGCAGCGACAGGGGCAGCTCCTACGAGCAGTACTTC